The 5 T cell receptor beta chains below come from one sample, sequenced in a study of OX40 agonist ivuxolimab in advanced cancers. Method: immunoSEQ multiplex PCR; TCRdb's copy keeps in-frame clones and lacks some. The sample lists 70,000 to 75,000 clones, almost 85% occurring once. This sample comprised CD4+ or CD8+ T cells sorted from blood, obtained in a trial of the OX40 agonist ivuxolimab. These receptors originate from an adult with an advanced solid tumor such as melanoma, head and neck, liver or kidney cancer.

This clone has only a few counts. The CDR3 sequence: CASSLDTGQGYSPLHF. The CDR3 DNA reads as TGTGCCAGCAGCTTAGACACGGGACAGGGTTATTCACCCCTCCACTTT. The gene calls are TRBV7-9 and TRBJ1-6; 9 bases agree with TRBD1. V lost 1 base to trimming and J lost 8 bases; unmatched junction nucleotides: 6. Germline V gene sequence: CDR1 SEHNR, CDR2 FQNEAQ (reference sequence). The CDR3 is made up of 16 amino acids.

The chain joins TRBV7-6 to TRBJ1-5; D is possibly TRBD1 (5 bases). CDR3 size: 13 residues. V lost 5 bases and J lost 7, with 12 bases in between. Germline assignment: CDR1 SGHVS and CDR2 FNYEAQ. Written as DNA, the CDR3 is TGTGCCAGCAGCCCCACGGGGGACCAGCCCCAGCATTTT. It specifies CASSPTGDQPQHF.

V and J are TRBV5-1 and TRBJ2-6; 7 bases match TRBD1. Unmatched junction bases numbered 4, after V lost 0 bases and J lost 4 bases. CDR1 SGHRS and CDR2 YFSETQ come from the germline V gene. The CDR3 loop spans 16 amino acids. The CDR3 DNA sequence: TGCGCCAGCAGCTTGGAGGGGGCAGGCGGGGCCAACGTCCTGACTTTC. This encodes CASSLEGAGGANVLTF.

This clone turned up a few times. This chain joins TRBV28 and TRBJ1-5; no clear D. Looked up from germline, CDR1 is MDHEN and CDR2 is SYDVKM. There are 13 residues in the CDR3. Between the trimmed V and J ends, which lost 3 bases and 4 bases, there was a span of 7 bases. CDR3 amino acids: CASSFSGNQPQHF. Written as DNA, the CDR3 is TGTGCCAGCAGTTTTTCGGGAAATCAGCCCCAGCATTTT.

This chain joins TRBV5-6 and TRBJ2-5, with D unclear. Germline V gene lookup returns CDR1 SGHDT and CDR2 YYEEEE. The CDR3 spans 11 residues. The germline V and J ends were trimmed by 4 bases and 3 bases, with 4 bases remaining between them. The CDR3 protein is CASSREETQYF. The CDR3 DNA is TGTGCCAGCAGCAGGGAAGAGACCCAGTACTTC.